Listed here are 10 T cell receptor beta chains from one sample, sequenced in a study of T cells in Graves' hyperthyroidism and ophthalmopathy. Amplification of TCR beta CDR3 regions was performed using RNA transcripts as template. An initial round of RT-PCR targeting the TCR CDR3 relied on the HTBI primer set. TCRdb reprocessed the multiplex PCR reads via MiXCR and lists one record per CDR3 protein. Of roughly 130,000 distinct CDR3 sequences in the sample, less than 25% are singletons; the top ten hold around 69%. Specimen: blood. The source is a woman aged 45 to 65 with Graves' hyperthyroidism that later progressed to Graves' ophthalmopathy.

In this sample, this clonotype turned up many times. This sequence joins TRBV7-3 and TRBJ1-2; 8 nucleotides align to TRBD1. Germline lookup yields CDR1 SGHTA and CDR2 FQGTGA. This CDR3 spans 17 amino acids. V dropped 0 bases and J dropped 0; count of bases not matched to a gene: 6. The CDR3 is CASSLTGGTGSNYGYTF. The CDR3 DNA sequence: TGTGCCAGCAGCTTAACGGGGGGGACAGGATCTAACTATGGCTACACCTTC.

The sample holds many counts of this clonotype. The V gene is TRBV12-3 or TRBV12-4, the J gene TRBJ2-2; 10 bases fit TRBD1. This CDR3 has 18 residues. J lost 5 bases, V lost 7 bases, and 16 bases had no gene match. The CDR3 loop is CASTLVKGQGVGTGELFF. As DNA, the CDR3 is TGTGCCAGCACCCTTGTTAAAGGACAGGGGGTGGGTACCGGGGAGCTGTTTTTT.

This clonotype was detected a few times. CDR3 DNA sequence: TGTGCCTGGAGCTCCGGGACAGGGAACAATCAGCCCCAGCATTTT. This sequence encodes CAWSSGTGNNQPQHF. The rearrangement links TRBV30 to TRBJ1-5; TRBD1 aligns across 9 bases. Germline V gene data show CDR1 as GTSNPN and CDR2 as SVGIG (reference sequence). This CDR3 region has 15 residues. J was trimmed by 3 bases and V by 3 bases; bases with no gene match: 6.

This clonotype was found once. The chain recombines TRBV28 with TRBJ1-5; no definite D call. The length of the CDR3 is 12 residues. V lost 3 bases to trimming and J lost 5 bases, with 5 bases between them. Germline CDR1 reads MDHEN; CDR2 reads SYDVKM. For the CDR3, the DNA is TGTGCCAGCAGTTTTGAGGATCAGCCCCAGCATTTT. Translation: CASSFEDQPQHF.

This clonotype was observed many times. The chain combines TRBV9 with TRBJ2-2; D possibly corresponds to TRBD1 (5 bases). Per the germline V gene, CDR1 is SGDLS and CDR2 is YYNGEE. The CDR3 is made up of 19 amino acids. Trimming removed 0 bases at V and 7 bases at J, with 25 bases between. The CDR3 DNA reads TGTGCCAGCAGCGTAGAGACAGCCTACTCTAAGAACACGGGCGGGGAGCTGTTTTTT. It encodes CASSVETAYSKNTGGELFF.

This rearrangement joins TRBV18 to TRBJ1-1; TRBD1 agrees at 8 bases. Germline CDR1 is KGHSH and CDR2 is LQKENI. The CDR3 runs to 15 residues. V gave up 6 bases and J gave up 3 bases; unmatched junction bases: 9. CDR3 in amino acids: CASSQGARRHTEAFF. The CDR3 DNA follows: TGTGCCAGCTCTCAGGGGGCCCGTCGTCACACTGAAGCTTTCTTT.

Many counts were recorded for this clonotype. The rearrangement uses TRBV2 and TRBJ2-6, with D possibly called TRBD1 or TRBD2 (5 bases each). The CDR3 is 16 residues long. The V end lost 7 bases, the J end lost 0 bases, and 13 bases lay between the germline ends. Germline loops: CDR1 SNHLY, CDR2 FYNNEI. The CDR3 DNA reads as TGTGCCAGCACAGGACTCAGGGTCTCTGGGGCCAACGTCCTGACTTTC. It translates to CASTGLRVSGANVLTF.

As regards this clonotype: A much larger clone lies one base from this, so it may be a read error. The chain combines TRBV12-3 or TRBV12-4 with TRBJ2-7; 8 nucleotides agree with TRBD1. This CDR3 has 15 amino acids. The CDR3 sequence: CVSSRRGQPSYEQYF. DNA of the CDR3: TGTGTCAGCAGTCGCAGGGGGCAGCCATCCTACGAGCAGTACTTC.

This chain joins TRBV20-1 and TRBJ2-1; 12 nucleotides line up with TRBD2. This CDR3 region has 13 residues. Trimming cost V 7 bases and J 9 bases; bases outside gene matches: 7. Germline-derived CDR1 and CDR2 are DFQATT and SNEGSKA (reference sequence). CDR3 sequence (DNA): TGCAGTGTAACTAGCGGGAGGAAGAGTGAGCAGTTCTTC. This codes for CSVTSGRKSEQFF.

This chain uses TRBV6-2 or TRBV6-3 with TRBJ2-1, with unresolved D. This CDR3 comprises 13 residues. V shed 5 bases and J shed 5 bases, with 10 bases lying between them. Per germline, CDR1 MNHEY and CDR2 SVGEGT. The CDR3 coding sequence is TGTGCCAGCAGTCGCCTAGGTAACAATGAGCAGTTCTTC. Residues: CASSRLGNNEQFF.